This T cell receptor beta chain was sequenced for a study of blood T cell repertoires in COVID-19. Study-wide background: Sources were T cells, B-cell-depleted T cells, or PBMCs; the material itself was cDNA or gDNA.

The assay was immunoSEQ multiplex PCR, and TCRdb's table has in-frame clones only and misses some. The table shows about 300,000 clones, with 85% to 90% occurring only once. The CDR3 length is 14 residues. The V end was cut by 2 bases, the J end by 4 bases, with 12 bases between. CDR1 is SGHDT and CDR2 is YYEEEE in the germline V gene. The genes are TRBV5-6 and TRBJ1-2; a weak D match, TRBD1 (6 bases). The material sequenced was peripheral blood. The source of this sequence is a woman in her forties or fifties with COVID-19, enrolled during active disease. In nucleotides, the CDR3 is TGTGCCAGCAGCTTTGGCAGGGGCGGCTATGGCTACACCTTC. It yields the protein CASSFGRGGYGYTF.